This is a list of T cell receptor beta chains from one sample in a study of blood T cell repertoires in COVID-19. Method: immunoSEQ multiplex PCR; TCRdb's copy keeps in-frame clones and lacks some. The repertoire consists of fewer than 95,000 clones, with almost 90% occurring once and the leading ten covering roughly 4.8%. Sample: peripheral blood. These TCRs come from a woman older than 75 with acute or convalescent COVID-19. Both conserved end residues are trimmed from each CDR3.

>TRBJ1-2|TRBV2
ASSGTGTGGGGYT
>TRBJ2-3|TRBV6-2/TRBV6-3
ASSYTRTGARDTQY
>TRBJ1-2|TRBV6-5
ASSLDSSRGYT
>TRBJ2-7|TRBV3-1/TRBV3-2
ASSQLTSFEQY
>TRBJ2-2|TRBV13
ASSAGLAGDNTGELF
>TRBJ2-3|TRBV7-3
ASSLWGRREGLLDTQY
>TRBJ2-7|TRBV13
ASSSSDWSYEQY
>TRBJ2-3|TRBV27
ASSRTRLWGGTDTQY
>TRBJ2-3|TRBV12-5
ASGPGGDTQY
>TRBJ2-7|TRBV18
ASSVGQGYEQY
>TRBJ2-1|TRBV4-1
ASSQVADGLRF
>TRBJ1-3|TRBV19
ASSRQSSGNTIY
>TRBJ2-7|TRBV9
ASSPSLAGGTYEQY
>TRBJ1-5|TRBV19
ASSSPYQPQH
>TRBJ2-3|TRBV5-1
ASSAGTTGDTQY
>TRBJ2-3|TRBV5-4
ASSLAAGVTDTQY
>TRBJ2-7|TRBV11-2
ASSLGPTGGYEQY
>TRBJ2-2|TRBV5-1
ASSVRTGATGELF
>TRBJ1-2|TRBV6-1
ASSDRDTRAYGYT
>TRBJ1-1|TRBV19
ASRDRTATNTEAF
>TRBJ2-2|TRBV19
ASTSGLDTGELF
>TRBJ1-5|TRBV5-1
ASSPSDRASPQPQH
>TRBJ2-4|TRBV20-1
SATMDIQY
>TRBJ2-5|TRBV18
ASSPQRGGETQY
>TRBJ2-7|TRBV10-3
AISDSGGPSYEQY
>TRBJ2-3|TRBV2
ASSPWGGGLDTQY
>TRBJ2-7|TRBV12-3/TRBV12-4
ASSLALSYEQY
>TRBJ2-2|TRBV19
ASSMRAGGHTGELF
>TRBJ2-3|TRBV29-1
SVAKERDTQY
>TRBJ2-5|TRBV7-3
ASSFSPGGLETQY
>TRBJ1-1|TRBV11-3
ASSSTGTGEAF
>TRBJ2-1|TRBV5-8
ASSLKSAAFNNEQF
>TRBJ2-1|TRBV19
ASSIRVAGLYNEQF
>TRBJ1-1|TRBV5-6
ASSFVGQGVVTEAF
>TRBJ2-1|TRBV2
ASSEALLRGQGEF
>TRBJ1-2|TRBV19
ASKLNGYYGYT
>TRBJ2-1|TRBV5-1
ASSLAASDNEQF
>TRBJ1-2|TRBV6-1
ASSEATGSDYGYT
>TRBJ1-4|TRBV7-9
ASSFGTEKLF
>TRBJ1-4|TRBV6-5
ASTRINEKLF
>TRBJ1-5|TRBV19
ASRRGGSNQPQH
>TRBJ1-5|TRBV19
ASSAQGNQPQH
>TRBJ2-3|TRBV9
ASSVATGQGTDTQY